These T cell receptor beta chains were read from a single sample in a study of cytomegalovirus exposure and HLA in healthy donors. Profiled with immunoSEQ multiplex PCR; TCRdb holds only in-frame clones, not every one. The repertoire holds fewer than 150,000 clones, with 80% as singletons. The sequencing sample was made of PBMCs. The source is a man aged 25 to 40 in good health and CMV-seronegative. Both conserved end residues are part of each CDR3. A D gene is named only where the DNA matches it firmly. Part of the rows lack a size; the others show once, few, many or a class for expanded clones.

clone_size: .; v_call: TRBV10-2; d_call: TRBD1; j_call: TRBJ1-4; cdr3_aa: CASSEAGQGNEKLFF; cdr3_nt: TGCGCCAGCAGTGAGGCGGGACAGGGGAATGAAAAACTGTTTTTT
clone_size: few; v_call: TRBV27; d_call: .; j_call: TRBJ1-6; cdr3_aa: CASSLSGGSPYNSPLHF; cdr3_nt: TGTGCCAGCAGTTTATCCGGGGGTTCGCCCTATAATTCACCCCTCCACTTT
clone_size: .; v_call: TRBV28; d_call: .; j_call: TRBJ1-1; cdr3_aa: CASSLRVQAHLEAFF; cdr3_nt: TGTGCCAGCAGTTTAAGAGTCCAGGCCCACCTTGAAGCTTTCTTT
clone_size: .; v_call: TRBV2; d_call: .; j_call: TRBJ1-3; cdr3_aa: CASSGGSGNTIYF; cdr3_nt: TGTGCCAGCTCCGGGGGGTCTGGAAACACCATATATTTT
clone_size: .; v_call: TRBV30; d_call: .; j_call: TRBJ1-5; cdr3_aa: CAWSGQGPQPQHF; cdr3_nt: TGTGCCTGGAGTGGTCAGGGGCCTCAGCCCCAGCATTTT
clone_size: .; v_call: TRBV19; d_call: TRBD1; j_call: TRBJ1-5; cdr3_aa: CASSIRAGGSSNQPQHF; cdr3_nt: TGTGCCAGTAGTATTCGGGCAGGGGGCTCGAGCAATCAGCCCCAGCATTTT
clone_size: .; v_call: TRBV5-1; d_call: .; j_call: TRBJ2-5; cdr3_aa: CASSPENLGEETQYF; cdr3_nt: TGCGCCAGCAGCCCGGAAAATCTGGGCGAGGAGACCCAGTACTTC
clone_size: .; v_call: TRBV5-1; d_call: .; j_call: TRBJ1-1; cdr3_aa: CASSLDPVNTEAFF; cdr3_nt: TGCGCCAGCAGCTTGGATCCAGTGAACACTGAAGCTTTCTTT
clone_size: few; v_call: TRBV5-1; d_call: TRBD1; j_call: TRBJ1-1; cdr3_aa: CASSSATTGVTEAFF; cdr3_nt: TGCGCCAGCAGCTCGGCAACGACAGGGGTCACTGAAGCTTTCTTT
clone_size: .; v_call: TRBV6-5; d_call: .; j_call: TRBJ1-6; cdr3_aa: CASSVGTPLHF; cdr3_nt: TGTGCCAGCAGTGTCGGGACACCCCTCCACTTT
clone_size: .; v_call: TRBV5-1; d_call: TRBD2; j_call: TRBJ2-3; cdr3_aa: CASSRDYSTDTQYF; cdr3_nt: TGCGCCAGCAGCCGGGACTACAGCACAGATACGCAGTATTTT
clone_size: .; v_call: TRBV25-1; d_call: .; j_call: TRBJ2-1; cdr3_aa: CASSDIRDTSYNEQFF; cdr3_nt: TGTGCCAGCAGTGACATCCGGGACACCTCCTACAATGAGCAGTTCTTC
clone_size: .; v_call: TRBV2; d_call: TRBD2; j_call: TRBJ2-3; cdr3_aa: CASSERLAASTDTQYF; cdr3_nt: TGTGCCAGCAGTGAAAGGCTAGCGGCTAGCACAGATACGCAGTATTTT
clone_size: .; v_call: TRBV10-2; d_call: TRBD1; j_call: TRBJ1-2; cdr3_aa: CASSDKLQGIGYTF; cdr3_nt: TGCGCCAGCAGCGACAAGCTACAGGGGATCGGCTACACCTTC
clone_size: .; v_call: TRBV5-6; d_call: TRBD1; j_call: TRBJ2-3; cdr3_aa: CASSPPPDRGVVDTQYF; cdr3_nt: TGTGCCAGCAGCCCACCCCCGGACAGGGGAGTTGTTGATACGCAGTATTTT
clone_size: .; v_call: TRBV11-1; d_call: TRBD2; j_call: TRBJ2-7; cdr3_aa: CASSLETSGRISTGEQYF; cdr3_nt: TGTGCCAGCAGCTTAGAAACTAGCGGGAGGATCTCAACAGGCGAGCAGTACTTC
clone_size: .; v_call: TRBV27; d_call: .; j_call: TRBJ2-7; cdr3_aa: CASSLCDRRTYEQYF; cdr3_nt: TGTGCCAGCAGTTTATGTGACAGGCGCACCTACGAGCAGTACTTC
clone_size: .; v_call: TRBV18; d_call: .; j_call: TRBJ2-7; cdr3_aa: CASSPVQTSYEQYF; cdr3_nt: TGTGCCAGCTCACCGGTACAGACCTCCTACGAGCAGTACTTC
clone_size: .; v_call: TRBV29-1; d_call: TRBD1; j_call: TRBJ2-7; cdr3_aa: CSVGQGKPYEQYF; cdr3_nt: TGCAGCGTGGGACAGGGGAAGCCCTACGAGCAGTACTTC
clone_size: .; v_call: TRBV9; d_call: TRBD2; j_call: TRBJ2-7; cdr3_aa: CASSVWTSGTQYF; cdr3_nt: TGTGCCAGCAGCGTCTGGACTAGCGGGACGCAGTACTTC
clone_size: .; v_call: TRBV27; d_call: TRBD1; j_call: TRBJ1-5; cdr3_aa: CASSLTGQGAGQPQHF; cdr3_nt: TGTGCCAGCAGTTTGACGGGACAGGGGGCGGGACAGCCCCAGCATTTT
clone_size: once; v_call: TRBV10-2; d_call: .; j_call: TRBJ2-3; cdr3_aa: CASSEGGAGPDTQYF; cdr3_nt: TGCGCCAGCAGTGAGGGCGGGGCGGGTCCAGATACGCAGTATTTT
clone_size: .; v_call: TRBV29-1; d_call: .; j_call: TRBJ1-4; cdr3_aa: CSVEGQGGEKLFF; cdr3_nt: TGCAGCGTTGAAGGCCAGGGAGGTGAAAAACTGTTTTTT
clone_size: .; v_call: TRBV7-3; d_call: TRBD2; j_call: TRBJ2-7; cdr3_aa: CASSLGPPGLANEQYF; cdr3_nt: TGTGCCAGCAGCTTAGGGCCTCCGGGACTAGCCAACGAGCAGTACTTC
clone_size: few; v_call: TRBV5-5; d_call: .; j_call: TRBJ1-6; cdr3_aa: CASSGGRERSYNSPLHF; cdr3_nt: TGTGCCAGCAGCGGTGGCAGGGAAAGGTCCTATAATTCACCCCTCCACTTT
clone_size: few; v_call: TRBV4-1; d_call: TRBD2; j_call: TRBJ2-5; cdr3_aa: CASSQGPGGLGETQYF; cdr3_nt: TGCGCCAGCAGCCAAGGACCGGGGGGGCTTGGGGAGACCCAGTACTTC
clone_size: .; v_call: TRBV5-6; d_call: .; j_call: TRBJ2-1; cdr3_aa: CASSHRSSYNEQFF; cdr3_nt: TGTGCCAGCAGCCACAGGTCTTCCTACAATGAGCAGTTCTTC
clone_size: .; v_call: TRBV6-1; d_call: .; j_call: TRBJ2-3; cdr3_aa: CASSLLADTQYF; cdr3_nt: TGTGCCAGCAGCCTACTAGCAGATACGCAGTATTTT
clone_size: .; v_call: TRBV11-2; d_call: .; j_call: TRBJ2-2; cdr3_aa: CASQGPNTGELFF; cdr3_nt: TGTGCCAGCCAGGGGCCGAACACCGGGGAGCTGTTTTTT
clone_size: .; v_call: TRBV10-1; d_call: TRBD1; j_call: TRBJ2-3; cdr3_aa: CASSETTGTGTDTQYF; cdr3_nt: TGCGCCAGCAGTGAGACAACCGGGACAGGAACAGATACGCAGTATTTT
clone_size: .; v_call: TRBV5-1; d_call: .; j_call: TRBJ1-4; cdr3_aa: CASSTQGWGKEKLFF; cdr3_nt: TGCGCCAGCAGCACCCAGGGTTGGGGAAAGGAAAAACTGTTTTTT
clone_size: .; v_call: TRBV7-9; d_call: TRBD1; j_call: TRBJ1-2; cdr3_aa: CASSQRDRDGYSYTF; cdr3_nt: TGTGCCAGCAGCCAAAGGGACAGGGATGGCTATAGCTACACCTTC
clone_size: .; v_call: TRBV7-8; d_call: .; j_call: TRBJ1-1; cdr3_aa: CASSFGHQNTEAFF; cdr3_nt: TGTGCCAGCAGCTTTGGGCACCAGAACACTGAAGCTTTCTTT
clone_size: .; v_call: TRBV7-6; d_call: TRBD2; j_call: TRBJ2-7; cdr3_aa: CASSSDSGVKPYEQYF; cdr3_nt: TGTGCCAGCAGCTCCGATAGCGGGGTCAAACCCTACGAGCAGTACTTC
clone_size: .; v_call: TRBV28; d_call: .; j_call: TRBJ2-7; cdr3_aa: CASSLPRYEQYF; cdr3_nt: TGTGCCAGCAGTTTACCCCGGTACGAGCAGTACTTC
clone_size: .; v_call: TRBV27; d_call: TRBD1; j_call: TRBJ2-7; cdr3_aa: CASSRTGGTYEQYF; cdr3_nt: TGTGCCAGCAGCAGGACAGGGGGCACGTACGAGCAGTACTTC
clone_size: .; v_call: TRBV5-1; d_call: TRBD2; j_call: TRBJ2-5; cdr3_aa: CASSFLGEAGGGETQYF; cdr3_nt: TGCGCCAGCAGCTTCCTTGGAGAGGCGGGAGGAGGTGAGACCCAGTACTTC
clone_size: .; v_call: TRBV30; d_call: .; j_call: TRBJ2-5; cdr3_aa: CAWSDTGSETQYF; cdr3_nt: TGTGCCTGGAGCGACACAGGGTCCGAGACCCAGTACTTC
clone_size: few; v_call: TRBV25-1; d_call: TRBD2; j_call: TRBJ2-7; cdr3_aa: CASSLAGGPLYEQYF; cdr3_nt: TGTGCCAGTTCACTAGCGGGAGGGCCTCTCTACGAGCAGTACTTC
clone_size: few; v_call: TRBV4-1; d_call: .; j_call: TRBJ2-7; cdr3_aa: CASSQGGWEAYEQYF; cdr3_nt: TGCGCCAGCAGCCAAGGCGGTTGGGAGGCCTACGAGCAGTACTTC
clone_size: .; v_call: TRBV6-5; d_call: .; j_call: TRBJ1-2; cdr3_aa: CASSQYGGGGYTF; cdr3_nt: TGTGCCAGCAGTCAGTATGGGGGCGGGGGCTACACCTTC
clone_size: once; v_call: TRBV6-5; d_call: .; j_call: TRBJ1-2; cdr3_aa: CTSSYTYQGHNYGYTF; cdr3_nt: TGTACCAGCAGTTACACCTATCAGGGGCATAACTATGGCTACACCTTC
clone_size: .; v_call: TRBV9; d_call: TRBD1; j_call: TRBJ2-7; cdr3_aa: CASSRGQGADYEQYF; cdr3_nt: TGTGCCAGCAGCCGGGGACAGGGGGCCGACTACGAGCAGTACTTC
clone_size: .; v_call: TRBV5-1; d_call: .; j_call: TRBJ2-1; cdr3_aa: CASSLGLNEQFF; cdr3_nt: TGCGCCAGCAGCTTGGGTCTGAATGAGCAGTTCTTC
clone_size: .; v_call: TRBV4-1; d_call: TRBD2; j_call: TRBJ2-7; cdr3_aa: CASSQDQAGGREQYF; cdr3_nt: TGCGCCAGCAGCCAGGACCAAGCGGGGGGCCGCGAGCAGTACTTC
clone_size: few; v_call: TRBV6-5; d_call: .; j_call: TRBJ2-1; cdr3_aa: CASSSGQYNEQFF; cdr3_nt: TGTGCCAGCAGCTCCGGTCAATACAATGAGCAGTTCTTC
clone_size: once; v_call: TRBV25-1; d_call: .; j_call: TRBJ1-1; cdr3_aa: CASIRGGDTEAFF; cdr3_nt: TGTGCCAGTATCAGGGGTGGGGACACTGAAGCTTTCTTT
clone_size: .; v_call: TRBV9; d_call: .; j_call: TRBJ1-1; cdr3_aa: CASSVVPEATEAFF; cdr3_nt: TGTGCCAGCAGCGTAGTTCCCGAAGCCACTGAAGCTTTCTTT
clone_size: .; v_call: TRBV30; d_call: .; j_call: TRBJ1-2; cdr3_aa: CAWSNGYGYTF; cdr3_nt: TGTGCCTGGAGCAACGGCTATGGCTACACCTTC
clone_size: .; v_call: TRBV19; d_call: TRBD1; j_call: TRBJ2-5; cdr3_aa: CASRRTGLNQETQYF; cdr3_nt: TGTGCCAGTAGGAGGACAGGCCTCAACCAAGAGACCCAGTACTTC
clone_size: .; v_call: TRBV25-1; d_call: TRBD2; j_call: TRBJ2-7; cdr3_aa: CASSSPGGWDEQYF; cdr3_nt: TGTGCCAGCAGTTCCCCGGGGGGATGGGACGAGCAGTACTTC
clone_size: once; v_call: TRBV5-8; d_call: TRBD2; j_call: TRBJ2-7; cdr3_aa: CASSGRGGRNEQYF; cdr3_nt: TGTGCCAGCAGCGGGAGGGGCGGGAGGAACGAGCAGTACTTC
clone_size: .; v_call: TRBV28; d_call: .; j_call: TRBJ1-6; cdr3_aa: CASSSSGHLSSYNSPLHF; cdr3_nt: TGTGCCAGCAGCTCCTCAGGACACCTTAGCTCCTATAATTCACCCCTCCACTTT
clone_size: few; v_call: TRBV7-9; d_call: TRBD2; j_call: TRBJ2-7; cdr3_aa: CASSLITGGEREQYF; cdr3_nt: TGTGCCAGCAGCCTAATCACGGGAGGGGAGCGCGAGCAGTACTTC